This T cell receptor (beta chain) was recorded in a study of blood T cell repertoires in COVID-19. Turning to the study itself: The study drew acute and convalescent COVID-19 samples from the United States, Italy and Spain.

The CDR3 totals 16 residues. The V and J ends lost 4 bases and 2 bases, in that order; junction bases with no gene match: 6. Germline assignment: CDR1 MNHEY and CDR2 SVGAGI. Ages ranged from about 18 to 89 years, with residence in around 24 US areas. How the authors handled the data: Cell counts per sample came from amplifying reference gene primers. Clones were read by immunoSEQ multiplex PCR, and TCRdb kept only the in-frame ones, dropping some. D and trimming were read from the DNA, whereas the V and J calls and clone size are those reported in that table. The table includes a few hundred thousand clones, 80% to 90% detected once.

Sequencing used PBMCs or T cells enriched from blood (not recorded which). The sequence derives from a middle-aged woman with acute COVID-19. J is TRBJ2-4 and V is TRBV6-5; 9 nucleotides agree with TRBD1. The CDR3 spells CASSLGTGWSKNIQYF. CDR3 nucleotide sequence: TGTGCCAGCAGTTTAGGGACAGGGTGGTCCAAAAACATTCAGTACTTC.